The present entry profiles one T cell receptor beta chain with its context. This clone appeared many times. Its antigen is not yet known. Base qualities are not provided; no much larger clone lies one nucleotide away. V is shortened by 8 bases, J by 3 bases, and the region joining them spans 11 bases. CDR1 MRHNA and CDR2 SNTAGT were looked up in the germline V gene. The cysteine opens and the phenylalanine closes a CDR3 of 13 amino acids. Only CDR3 DNA is held: 39 bases, read in frame from base 1. This record comes from a study of lymphopenia after photon versus proton radiotherapy (dated by TCRdb to about 2019). Looking at the study overall: Photon and proton radiation therapy were compared by the study for their immunological effects in patients with gastrointestinal tumors who developed high-grade lymphopenia. A cohort of 20 patients with gastrointestinal tumors who received either photon or proton therapy and subsequently developed lymphopenia was included. The goal of the study was to characterize the differences between the two radiation modalities in how they affect the immune system. The paper as a whole reports these results and caveats: Once the lymphocyte count had reached its nadir, the repertoires of photon-treated patients showed oligoclonal expansion, particularly of CD8+ Temra cells, and this expansion drove the decline in diversity. The survival association was assessed only in patients who died, and better survival with proton therapy was presented by the authors as a possibility rather than a demonstrated result. During treatment, patients who received proton therapy stayed relatively stable, whereas patients who received photon therapy lost naive T cells and TCR diversity and gained effector/memory populations. Across the cohort, among patients who died, a greater drop in TCR diversity after the nadir was inversely correlated with overall survival time.

The library relied on the immunoSEQ multiplex PCR assay. Deep sequencing of rearranged TCR beta loci, alongside multiparametric flow cytometry, was used to profile T cell repertoires. TCRdb carries this immuneACCESS record with in-frame sequences only. Its versions omit some clonotypes, under half of them owing to an unresolved V gene in the studies checked, with the rest unexplained. The sample table lists more than 80,000 clones, around 80% of them with a count of one. The ten biggest clones cover over 1.3% of the sample. The V and J segments used are TRBV6-4 and TRBJ2-1, with TRBD2 tentatively as D gene (6 bases match). Specimen: peripheral blood, collected from a patient treated with proton-based radiotherapy. The TCR was taken from a man in his fifties or sixties with pancreatic cancer. The nucleotide sequence reads as follows: TGTGCCAGCGGACTGGGAGGCTACAATGAGCAGTTCTTC. Translated, it gives CASGLGGYNEQFF.